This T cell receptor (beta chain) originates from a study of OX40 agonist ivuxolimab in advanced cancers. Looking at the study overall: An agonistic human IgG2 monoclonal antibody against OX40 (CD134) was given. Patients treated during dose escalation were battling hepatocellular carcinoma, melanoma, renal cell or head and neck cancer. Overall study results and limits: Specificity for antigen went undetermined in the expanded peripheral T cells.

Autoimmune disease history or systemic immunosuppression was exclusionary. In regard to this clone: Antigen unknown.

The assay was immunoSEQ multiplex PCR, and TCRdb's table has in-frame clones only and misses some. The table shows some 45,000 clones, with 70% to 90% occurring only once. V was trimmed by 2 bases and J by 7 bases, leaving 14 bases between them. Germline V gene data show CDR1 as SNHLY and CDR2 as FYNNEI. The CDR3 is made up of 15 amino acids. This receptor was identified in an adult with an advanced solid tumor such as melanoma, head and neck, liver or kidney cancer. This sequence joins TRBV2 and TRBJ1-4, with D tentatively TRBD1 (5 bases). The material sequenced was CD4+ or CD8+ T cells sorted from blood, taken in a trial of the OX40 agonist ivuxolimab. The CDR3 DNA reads TGTGCCAGCAGTGAATCGCGGGGGAGTTCTGAAAAACTGTTTTTT. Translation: CASSESRGSSEKLFF.